The clone carrying this T cell receptor (beta chain) was seen more than once but under ten times. Other DNA variants within this sample encode the same CDR3. The CDR3 runs 14 residues. CDR1 is WNHNN and CDR2 is SYGVQD in the germline V gene (reference sequence). V lost 2 bases and J lost 2, with 8 bases in between. Repertoires were generated with immunoSEQ multiplex PCR, while TCRdb's copy carries only in-frame clones and drops some. The sample consists of tens of thousands of clones, more than 80% of them appearing once. This record belongs to a study of T cell changes during pregnancy in multiple sclerosis.

The origin of this receptor is a female donor with multiple sclerosis, enrolled in a pregnancy study. The material sequenced was peripheral blood, taken in the third trimester of pregnancy. This chain uses TRBV10-1 with TRBJ2-3; D call uncertain. The chain's CDR3 is CASSERGSTDTQYF. The CDR3 DNA is TGCGCCAGCAGTGAGAGAGGATCCACAGATACGCAGTATTTT.